The sequence of this TCR beta chain was determined in a study of T-cell memory formation after mild COVID-19. Across the study: Among the donors, TCR clusters were largely specific to each donor.

V gave up 4 bases and J gave up 0 bases; unmatched junction bases: 5. This CDR3 comprises 15 residues. Germline lookup yields CDR1 LGHDT and CDR2 YNNKEL (reference sequence). This clonotype was detected a few times. TCRdb fed the 5' RACE reads into MiXCR, producing one record per CDR3 protein. The sample records about 340,000 distinct CDR3 sequences, about 15% being singletons. The material sequenced was PBMCs or a T cell subset sorted from them (not recorded which). The chain couples TRBV3-1 to TRBJ2-7; 8 positions match TRBD2. The clonotype comes from a young man who had mild COVID-19 (a few samples of this study predate the infection). Cell type and time point are not known. The CDR3 loop reads CASSPFRGGSYEQYF. The CDR3 DNA sequence: TGTGCCAGCAGCCCCTTCCGGGGGGGCTCCTACGAGCAGTACTTC.